The clone carrying this T cell receptor beta chain appeared a single time. Its specificity is not known. This sample stems from a study of response to subunit inactivated influenza vaccine. Each CDR3 protein gets one entry after TCRdb re-called the RT-PCR reads with MiXCR. This sample has roughly 620,000 distinct CDR3 sequences, with roughly 12% found just once. The study's findings and limits: Authors suggested each seasonal influenza vaccination recruits few new T cells.

Germline loops: CDR1 SGHTA, CDR2 FQGNSA. The V end lost 2 bases, the J end lost 7 bases, and 15 bases lay between the germline ends. The CDR3 has 15 residues. The same data also contributed to another study, on T cells expressing NK-cell markers. As that report states: It was by 5'RACE template switching with UMIs that TCR beta cDNA was made. Sorted CD3+CD56+NKG2C+, CD3+CD56+NKG2C- and CD3+CD56-NKG2C+ T cells provided the TCR beta repertoires.

The clonotype comes from a middle-aged man who received an inactivated influenza vaccine. The source material was PBMCs from blood, sampled on the day of vaccination. The J gene is TRBJ2-1, the V gene TRBV7-2; D is unresolved. In DNA, the CDR3 is TGTGCCAGCAGCTTACAAGACTCCAAGTGGAATGAGCAGTTCTTC. Its translation is CASSLQDSKWNEQFF. Full variable domain (missing parts from reference TRBV7-2 and TRBJ2-1): GAGVSQSPSNKVTEKGKDVELRCDPISGHTALYWYRQSLGQGLEFLIYFQGNSAPDKSGLPSDRFSAERTGGSVSTLTIQRTQQEDSAVYLCASSLQDSKWNEQFFGPGTRLTVL.